A selection of T cell receptor beta chains follows, all from one sample in a study of OX40 agonist ivuxolimab in advanced cancers. Sequencing was performed with immunoSEQ multiplex PCR; in TCRdb, only in-frame clones are kept and a portion is missing. The repertoire includes under 20,000 clones, about 83% of them detected once, and 21% sits in the top ten. Sequences were derived from CD4+ or CD8+ T cells sorted from blood, sampled in a trial of the OX40 agonist ivuxolimab. Receptors originate from an adult with an advanced solid tumor such as melanoma, head and neck, liver or kidney cancer. CDR3s include the opening cysteine and the closing phenylalanine or tryptophan. Fields, in order: CDR3 protein, CDR3 DNA, J gene, V gene, D gene, clone size. The D gene is left open where the match is weak. Clone size appears in some rows only: once, few, many, or a class for an expanded clone.

CASSPTGVQETQYF	TGTGCCAGCAGTCCGACAGGTGTCCAAGAGACCCAGTACTTC	TRBJ2-5	TRBV7-9	-	-
CASSGRTGESYEQYF	TGTGCCAGCAGTGGCCGGACAGGGGAGTCCTACGAGCAGTACTTC	TRBJ2-7	TRBV25-1	TRBD1	-
CASSLGNDYNEQFF	TGTGCCAGCAGCCTCGGGAACGATTACAATGAGCAGTTCTTC	TRBJ2-1	TRBV9	-	once
CASSLGDNEKLFF	TGTGCCAGCAGCTTAGGGGATAATGAAAAACTGTTTTTT	TRBJ1-4	TRBV7-9	-	-
CASSSFAPSYGYTF	TGTGCCAGCAGCTCTTTTGCCCCCTCCTATGGCTACACCTTC	TRBJ1-2	TRBV7-9	-	-
CASSFTGRADQPQHF	TGTGCCAGCAGCTTTACAGGGAGGGCGGATCAGCCCCAGCATTTT	TRBJ1-5	TRBV7-9	-	-
CASSSSYEQYF	TGCGCCAGCAGCTCCTCCTACGAGCAGTACTTC	TRBJ2-7	TRBV5-1	-	-
CASSIGGSRNEQFF	TGTGCCAGTAGTATAGGGGGTAGCCGGAATGAGCAGTTCTTC	TRBJ2-1	TRBV19	-	-
CASSEGSRIQETQYF	TGTGCCAGCAGTGAGGGGTCGCGGATTCAAGAGACCCAGTACTTC	TRBJ2-5	TRBV25-1	-	once
CASSFRAWYEQYF	TGTGCCAGCAGTTTTAGGGCATGGTACGAGCAGTACTTC	TRBJ2-7	TRBV28	-	-
CASSGAGESYEQYF	TGTGCCAGCAGTGGAGCGGGAGAATCCTACGAGCAGTACTTC	TRBJ2-7	TRBV6-1	TRBD2	-
CASAPGTGPYEQYF	TGCGCCAGCGCCCCCGGGACAGGACCCTACGAGCAGTACTTC	TRBJ2-7	TRBV5-1	TRBD1	-
CASSAGTAYEQYF	TGCGCCAGCAGTGCCGGGACAGCTTACGAGCAGTACTTC	TRBJ2-7	TRBV10-1	TRBD1	-
CASSFAGAEQYF	TGTGCCAGCAGCTTCGCGGGAGCCGAGCAGTACTTC	TRBJ2-7	TRBV7-3	TRBD2	once
CASRDRGEVRTQYF	TGCGCCAGCAGGGACCGTGGGGAGGTTCGGACGCAGTATTTT	TRBJ2-3	TRBV5-1	-	-
CASSMTGGTYNEQFF	TGTGCCAGTAGTATGACGGGGGGCACCTACAATGAGCAGTTCTTC	TRBJ2-1	TRBV19	-	-
CASSEGGQGTYNEQFF	TGTGCCAGCTCCGAAGGGGGACAGGGAACATATAATGAGCAGTTCTTC	TRBJ2-1	TRBV27	TRBD1	-
CASSFPTDRVNTEAFF	TGCGCCAGCAGTTTTCCTACGGACCGGGTGAACACTGAAGCTTTCTTT	TRBJ1-1	TRBV5-1	-	-